One T cell receptor (beta chain) is described in this entry. This entry is derived from a study of blood T cell repertoires in COVID-19. J was trimmed by 3 bases and V by 6 bases; bases with no gene match: 4. This CDR3 comprises 15 residues. Germline V lookup: CDR1 SNHLY, CDR2 FYNNEI. Some clones are missing from TCRdb's copy, which holds only in-frame ones; the method was immunoSEQ multiplex PCR. The sample has tens of thousands of clones, 85% to 95% seen once. The genes are TRBV2 and TRBJ2-7; 14 bases fit TRBD2. This receptor was obtained from an elderly woman with acute or convalescent COVID-19. Sequencing used peripheral blood. The CDR3 DNA reads TGTGCCAGCAGGCACGGGACTAGCGGGAGCTACGAGCAGTACTTC. As protein: CASRHGTSGSYEQYF.